The subject of this entry is one T cell receptor beta chain. Its specificity is not known. CDR3 length: 13 amino acids. Germline V gene sequence: CDR1 SQVTM, CDR2 ANQGSEA. V was shortened by 3 bases and J by 4 bases, with 12 bases between the two germline ends. The assay was immunoSEQ multiplex PCR, and TCRdb's table has in-frame clones only and misses some. This table holds 400,000 to 450,000 clones, 75% to 95% found once. These data come from a study of Ad26.COV2.S vaccination and SARS-CoV-2 variants. The study, taken as a whole, reports: Using TCR breadth and depth analyses may have led to underestimated total T cell responses.

Treatment noted: around 19 received Ad26.COV2.S at low or high dose, single or two shots; about 5 received placebo; per-sample allocation not given. Day 63 following the first vaccine or placebo injection was when the samples were taken. The sample consisted of peripheral blood, taken in a trial of Ad26.COV2.S vaccine versus placebo. The gene calls are TRBV29-1 and TRBJ1-1; D remains ambiguous. This clonotype was obtained from a person aged 18-65 years who received the Ad26.COV2.S COVID-19 vaccine or a placebo. This chain's CDR3 is CSVEGRVGTEAFF. The CDR3 coding sequence is TGCAGCGTTGAGGGCCGGGTGGGCACTGAAGCTTTCTTT.